This record looks at one T cell receptor (beta chain) sequence and its context. TCRdb's table, derived via immunoSEQ multiplex PCR, lists solely in-frame clones and lacks some. The table has about 1 million clones, approximately 72% seen once; the top ten hold 1.4% to 1.5%. Germline V CDR1 and CDR2: MNHNY, SVGAGI (reference sequence). This CDR3 contains 14 residues. Trimming took off 4 bases at V and 5 bases at J, with 13 bases between the two ends. The entry originates in a study of shared clonotypes between healthy human individuals. Study context: The donor group consisted of a couple of women and a few men, aged 18 to 49.

The sequence was collected from a young man in good health. Sample: memory CD4+ T cells sorted from blood. Subset given: CD45RA-negative fraction. V is TRBV6-6 and J is TRBJ2-3; unclear D gene. Written as DNA, the CDR3 is TGTGCCAGCAGTTCCCCGCCCTACGGAGATACGCAGTATTTT. Translation gives CASSSPPYGDTQYF.